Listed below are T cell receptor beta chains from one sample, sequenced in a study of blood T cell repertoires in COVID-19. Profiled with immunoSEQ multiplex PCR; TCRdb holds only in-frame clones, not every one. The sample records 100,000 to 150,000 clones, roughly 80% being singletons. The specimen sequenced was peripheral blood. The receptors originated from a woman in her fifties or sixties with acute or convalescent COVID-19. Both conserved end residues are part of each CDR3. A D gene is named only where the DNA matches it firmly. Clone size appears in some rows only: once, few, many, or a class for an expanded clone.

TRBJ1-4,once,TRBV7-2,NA,TGTGCCAGCAGCTTAGCCGTCAGGGTGGGAGGGATAAATGAAAAACTGTTTTTT,CASSLAVRVGGINEKLFF
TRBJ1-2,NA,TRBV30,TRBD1,TGTGCCTGGAGTGATCGGACGAAAGGGGGCGGCTACACCTTC,CAWSDRTKGGGYTF
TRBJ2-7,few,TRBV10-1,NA,TGCGCCAGCAGTGGAGAGGGCAGGGGAATCTACGAGCAGTACTTC,CASSGEGRGIYEQYF
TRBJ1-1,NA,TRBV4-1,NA,TGCGCCAGCAGCCATCCTTTGGGGGGCACTGAAGCTTTCTTT,CASSHPLGGTEAFF
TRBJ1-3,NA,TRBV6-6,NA,TGTGCCAGCATCATTGGGCGTGGATTCTCTGGAAACACCATATATTTT,CASIIGRGFSGNTIYF
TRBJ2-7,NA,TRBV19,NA,TGTGCCAGTAGTATAGTGGGGGCGCGGAACGAGCAGTACTTC,CASSIVGARNEQYF
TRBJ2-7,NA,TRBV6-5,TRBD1,TGTGCCAGCACCGTCGGGACAGGACGCTCCTACGAGCAGTACTTC,CASTVGTGRSYEQYF
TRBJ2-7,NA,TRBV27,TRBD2,TGTGCCAGCAGTTTGTTGAGACCTCGTGGACTAGCGGGGGCCTACGAGCAGTACTTC,CASSLLRPRGLAGAYEQYF
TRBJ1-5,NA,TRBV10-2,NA,TGCGCCAGCAGTGAGTCGCGGATACAGCCCCAGCATTTT,CASSESRIQPQHF
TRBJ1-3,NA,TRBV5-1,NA,TGCGCCACCGCCGGAGACCCTGGAAACACCATATATTTT,CATAGDPGNTIYF
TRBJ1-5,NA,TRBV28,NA,TGTGCCGCCCGGGGGAAAAAGAATCAGCCCCAGCATTTT,CAARGKKNQPQHF
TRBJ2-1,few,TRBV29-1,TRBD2,TGCAGCGCCGAACGAGGGGCGGGGGTATACAATGAGCAGTTCTTC,CSAERGAGVYNEQFF
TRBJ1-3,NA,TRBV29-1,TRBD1,TGCAGCGTCCGCCCGACAGGGGGAAACACCATATATTTT,CSVRPTGGNTIYF
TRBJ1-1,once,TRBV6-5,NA,TGTGCCAGCAGGGGACAAATTGTCTCTGAAGCTTTCTTT,CASRGQIVSEAFF
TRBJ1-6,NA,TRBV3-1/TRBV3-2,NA,TGTGCCAGCAGCCAAGTGGGGGGGTCACCCCTCCACTTT,CASSQVGGSPLHF
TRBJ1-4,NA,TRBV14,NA,TGTGCCAGCAGCCGGGCCCTCGCCTCTAATGAAAAACTGTTTTTT,CASSRALASNEKLFF
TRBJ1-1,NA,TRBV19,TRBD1,TGTGCCAGTAGTCCAGGAAAGGGACAGGGGAACACTGAAGCTTTCTTT,CASSPGKGQGNTEAFF
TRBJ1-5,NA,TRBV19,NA,TGTGCCAGTCAGGAAGTTAATAGCAATCAGCCCCAGCATTTT,CASQEVNSNQPQHF
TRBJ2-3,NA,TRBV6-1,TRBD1,TGTGCCAGCAGTGAACCCGGACAGGGGTCAGATACGCAGTATTTT,CASSEPGQGSDTQYF
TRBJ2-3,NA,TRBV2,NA,TGTGCCAGCAGTACCCTTACTACAGATACGCAGTATTTT,CASSTLTTDTQYF
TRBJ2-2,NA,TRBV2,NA,TGTGCCAGCAGTGATCGCAGCACCGGGGAGCTGTTTTTT,CASSDRSTGELFF
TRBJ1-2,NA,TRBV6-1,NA,TGTGCCAGCAGTGAAGGGGGCAGCAACTATGGCTACACCTTC,CASSEGGSNYGYTF
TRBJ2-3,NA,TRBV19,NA,TGTGCCAGTAGCCCAGGGGCCGTTACAGATACGCAGTATTTT,CASSPGAVTDTQYF
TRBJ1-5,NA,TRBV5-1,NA,TGCGCCAGCAGCTTGGTATTGGGACAAGGGCCCCAGCATTTT,CASSLVLGQGPQHF
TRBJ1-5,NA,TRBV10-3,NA,TGTGCCATCAGTGAGCTTTTTGGGGGGAGCAATCAGCCCCAGCATTTT,CAISELFGGSNQPQHF
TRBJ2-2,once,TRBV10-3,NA,TGTGCCATCAGTGAGCTAGCATCCACCGGGGAGCTGTTTTTT,CAISELASTGELFF
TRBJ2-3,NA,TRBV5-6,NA,TGTGCCAGCAGCTTGAGAAGAGCAGGTACGCAGTATTTT,CASSLRRAGTQYF
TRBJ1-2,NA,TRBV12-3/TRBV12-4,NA,TGTGCCAGCAGCAAAGGACAGATCGGCTACACCTTC,CASSKGQIGYTF
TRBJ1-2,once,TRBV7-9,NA,TGTGCCAGCAGCTTAGCGGTGGAGAACTATGGCTACACCTTC,CASSLAVENYGYTF
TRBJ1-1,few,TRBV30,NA,TGTGCCTGGAGTGGGGGGGAAGGGAACACTGAAGCTTTCTTT,CAWSGGEGNTEAFF
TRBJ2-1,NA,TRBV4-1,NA,TGCGCCAGCAGCCAAGATCCGCGCGGGGTTCTAATGACTGAGCAGTTCTTC,CASSQDPRGVLMTEQFF
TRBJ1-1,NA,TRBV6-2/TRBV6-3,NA,TGTGCCAGCAGTTCACATTTAACGTCAATCGTCACTGAAGCTTTCTTT,CASSSHLTSIVTEAFF
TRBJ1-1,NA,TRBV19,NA,TGTGCCAGTAGTAGGATGAAAACAGGGAACACTGAAGCTTTCTTT,CASSRMKTGNTEAFF
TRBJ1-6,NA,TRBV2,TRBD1,TGTGCCAGCAGTGAACCCACAGGGGGATATAATTCACCCCTCCACTTT,CASSEPTGGYNSPLHF
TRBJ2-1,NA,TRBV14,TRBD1,TGTGCCAGCAGCCAGACCGGGACAGCGGATGGGCAGTTCTTC,CASSQTGTADGQFF
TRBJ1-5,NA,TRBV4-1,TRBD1,TGCGCCAGCAGCCAAACCGGGACAGGGGAAAATCAGCCCCAGCATTTT,CASSQTGTGENQPQHF
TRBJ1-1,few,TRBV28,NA,TGTGCCAGCAGTTCCCAGGGGGAAGCTTTCTTT,CASSSQGEAFF
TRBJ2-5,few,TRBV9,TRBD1,TGTGCCAGCAGCCCCCCGGGACAGAAGAACCAAGAGACCCAGTACTTC,CASSPPGQKNQETQYF
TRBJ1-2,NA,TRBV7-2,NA,TGTGCCAGCAGCTTAGACGTAGGGGGTGGTTTGGGTGGCTACACCTTC,CASSLDVGGGLGGYTF
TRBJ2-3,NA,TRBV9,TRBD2,TGTGCCAGCAGCGTAGGGCAGCGGGGGTTCACAGATACGCAGTATTTT,CASSVGQRGFTDTQYF
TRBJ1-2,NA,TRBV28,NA,TGTGCCACTACTGTCTTATATGGCTACACCTTC,CATTVLYGYTF